Listed below are T cell receptor beta chains from one sample, sequenced in a study of blood T cells in healthy people across ages. TCRdb reprocessed the 5' RACE reads via MiXCR and lists one record per CDR3 protein. Of approximately 1.5 million distinct CDR3 sequences in the sample, 42% were seen once. The sample was blood. The receptors derive from a woman aged 18 to 35 in good health. The CDR3 runs from the conserved cysteine through the conserved F or W. Each record gives: V gene, clone size, D gene, J gene, CDR3 DNA, CDR3 protein. The D gene is left open where the match is weak. Clone size is given for some rows only: seen once, a few or many times, or a class if the clone is expanded.

V: TRBV7-4
size: -
D: -
J: TRBJ2-5
DNA: TGTGCCAGCAGCTTAGTTTGGCGGAGCCAAGAGACCCAGTACTTC
CDR3: CASSLVWRSQETQYF

V: TRBV24-1
size: -
D: -
J: TRBJ2-1
DNA: TGTGCCACCAGTGATTCACCGGGCCAGGGCAGAGGTGAGCAGTTCTTC
CDR3: CATSDSPGQGRGEQFF

V: TRBV5-1
size: -
D: TRBD1
J: TRBJ1-2
DNA: TGCGCCAGCAGCTTGTTACAGGGGTCCGGTGGCTACACCTTC
CDR3: CASSLLQGSGGYTF

V: TRBV24-1
size: -
D: TRBD2
J: TRBJ2-7
DNA: TGTGCCACCAGTGACGGGGGGTACAATGAGCAGTACTTC
CDR3: CATSDGGYNEQYF

V: TRBV7-6
size: -
D: -
J: TRBJ2-1
DNA: TGTGCCAGCAGCTGGGCCGGGACCCTGGACAATGAGCAGTTCTTC
CDR3: CASSWAGTLDNEQFF

V: TRBV7-2
size: -
D: -
J: TRBJ2-7
DNA: TGTGCCAGCAGCCTCAGGTCGGCGGCCTCTACGCAGCAGTACTTC
CDR3: CASSLRSAASTQQYF

V: TRBV12-3/TRBV12-4
size: few
D: -
J: TRBJ2-4
DNA: TGTGCCAGCAGTCCTGGACGGAAGAACATTCAGTACTTC
CDR3: CASSPGRKNIQYF

V: TRBV29-1
size: few
D: -
J: TRBJ2-3
DNA: TGCAGCGTTGGCTACAGCAAGACAGATACGCAGTATTTT
CDR3: CSVGYSKTDTQYF

V: TRBV5-1
size: few
D: TRBD1
J: TRBJ2-5
DNA: TGCGCCAGCAGCTTACAGGGGGACCAAGAGACCCAGTACTTC
CDR3: CASSLQGDQETQYF

V: TRBV20-1
size: -
D: -
J: TRBJ2-3
DNA: TGCAGTGTAACGGGGGGCACAGATACGCAGTATTTT
CDR3: CSVTGGTDTQYF

V: TRBV28
size: few
D: TRBD1
J: TRBJ2-7
DNA: TGTGCCAGCAGCGTTGACAGGGGATCCGAGCAGTACTTC
CDR3: CASSVDRGSEQYF

V: TRBV29-1
size: -
D: TRBD1
J: TRBJ2-2
DNA: TGCAGCGTTGGAATCGGGACAGGGAACACCGGGGAGCTGTTTTTT
CDR3: CSVGIGTGNTGELFF

V: TRBV9
size: -
D: -
J: TRBJ1-1
DNA: TGTGCCAGCAGCGCTCGACGGAGCACTGAAGCTTTCTTT
CDR3: CASSARRSTEAFF

V: TRBV7-9
size: once
D: TRBD1
J: TRBJ2-7
DNA: TGTGCCAGCAGCCAGCCCGGGACAGGGTTGAACGAGCAGTACTTC
CDR3: CASSQPGTGLNEQYF

V: TRBV20-1
size: -
D: -
J: TRBJ2-7
DNA: TGCAGTGCTAGATTGAGCCTCACCTACGAGCAGTACTTC
CDR3: CSARLSLTYEQYF

V: TRBV7-2
size: -
D: -
J: TRBJ2-3
DNA: TGTGCCAGCAGCTTCTCGCGTACCACAGATACGCAGTATTTT
CDR3: CASSFSRTTDTQYF

V: TRBV5-1
size: -
D: TRBD1
J: TRBJ1-1
DNA: TGCGCCAGCAGCTCCGCCTCGGGGACAGCTGAAGCTTTCTTT
CDR3: CASSSASGTAEAFF

V: TRBV4-3
size: -
D: TRBD1
J: TRBJ1-4
DNA: TGCGCCAGCAGCCAAGTCCGCAGGGGGACTGAAAAACTGTTTTTT
CDR3: CASSQVRRGTEKLFF

V: TRBV5-5
size: -
D: TRBD1
J: TRBJ2-1
DNA: TGTGCCAGCAGCTTTGGACAGGGCGGTGAGCAGTTCTTC
CDR3: CASSFGQGGEQFF

V: TRBV20-1
size: -
D: -
J: TRBJ2-7
DNA: TGCAGTGCTAGAGATAAGGGTGTCGCCCCAAGCTCCTACGAGCAGTACTTC
CDR3: CSARDKGVAPSSYEQYF

V: TRBV18
size: -
D: -
J: TRBJ2-7
DNA: TGTGCCAGCTCACCCGACCGGGTGACACTTTCCTACGAGCAGTACTTC
CDR3: CASSPDRVTLSYEQYF

V: TRBV27
size: -
D: -
J: TRBJ1-4
DNA: TGTGCCAGCAGTTTAACGGGGGCAGATGGTGAAAAACTGTTTTTT
CDR3: CASSLTGADGEKLFF

V: TRBV12-3/TRBV12-4
size: -
D: TRBD1
J: TRBJ1-5
DNA: TGTGCCAGCAGTTCCGTTGACAGGGTTAGGCAGCCCCAGCATTTT
CDR3: CASSSVDRVRQPQHF

V: TRBV29-1
size: -
D: -
J: TRBJ1-1
DNA: TGCAGCGTTGAAAAAAGGTTGAACACTGAAGCTTTCTTT
CDR3: CSVEKRLNTEAFF

V: TRBV12-3/TRBV12-4
size: many
D: -
J: TRBJ2-7
DNA: TGTGCCAGCAGCTTCACCTACGAGCAGTACTTC
CDR3: CASSFTYEQYF

V: TRBV11-2
size: few
D: -
J: TRBJ2-1
DNA: TGTGCCAGCAGCTCAATTCGGGACAACTACAATGAGCAGTTCTTC
CDR3: CASSSIRDNYNEQFF

V: TRBV5-4
size: few
D: -
J: TRBJ2-7
DNA: TGTGCCAGCAGCCATTTCAGCTACGAGCAGTACTTC
CDR3: CASSHFSYEQYF

V: TRBV3-1
size: -
D: TRBD2
J: TRBJ2-7
DNA: TGTGCCAGCAGCCAAAGGACTAGCGGGAGGTTCTACAATGAGCAGTACTTC
CDR3: CASSQRTSGRFYNEQYF

V: TRBV12-3/TRBV12-4
size: -
D: -
J: TRBJ1-5
DNA: TGTGCCAGCAGTTTCTTGGCTAATCAGCCCCAGCATTTT
CDR3: CASSFLANQPQHF

V: TRBV20-1
size: few
D: -
J: TRBJ1-5
DNA: TGCAGTGCTAGAGAAGCAGGGCGGGGGAATCAGCCCCAGCATTTT
CDR3: CSAREAGRGNQPQHF

V: TRBV20-1
size: -
D: -
J: TRBJ1-1
DNA: TGCAGTGCTAGGTTGGGTCATCGGGGGGTGGGCACTGAAGCTTTCTTT
CDR3: CSARLGHRGVGTEAFF

V: TRBV12-1
size: -
D: -
J: TRBJ2-7
DNA: TGTGCCAGCCACTTCCCCAGGGACTGCATCTACGAGCAGTACTTC
CDR3: CASHFPRDCIYEQYF

V: TRBV25-1
size: -
D: -
J: TRBJ2-5
DNA: TGTGCCAGCAGTGAACATTTTGAGACCCAGTACTTC
CDR3: CASSEHFETQYF

V: TRBV20-1
size: -
D: -
J: TRBJ1-1
DNA: TGCAGTGCTAGGCCGATCTGGCGTACTGAAGCTTTCTTT
CDR3: CSARPIWRTEAFF

V: TRBV2
size: -
D: TRBD1
J: TRBJ2-4
DNA: TGTGCCAGCAGGGGGGACGGACAGGGTTGGGACATTCAGTACTTC
CDR3: CASRGDGQGWDIQYF

V: TRBV12-3/TRBV12-4
size: few
D: TRBD1
J: TRBJ1-1
DNA: TGTGCCAGCAGTCCGGGGGACAGGGGAAGGACTGAAGCTTTCTTT
CDR3: CASSPGDRGRTEAFF

V: TRBV27
size: few
D: -
J: TRBJ2-1
DNA: TGTGCCAGCAGTTTCATGGGTCAGGGAGATGAGCAGTTCTTC
CDR3: CASSFMGQGDEQFF

V: TRBV4-2
size: -
D: TRBD2
J: TRBJ2-3
DNA: TGTGCCAGCAACCAAGATCGGGCGGGAGGGCCGGAAGATACGCAGTATTTT
CDR3: CASNQDRAGGPEDTQYF

V: TRBV5-1
size: -
D: -
J: TRBJ2-7
DNA: TGCGCCAGCAGCTTGGGACCAGGGGAGTACGAGCAGTACTTC
CDR3: CASSLGPGEYEQYF

V: TRBV24-1
size: -
D: -
J: TRBJ2-3
DNA: TGTGTCACCAGTGTTGCAGGAGGGCGTATAGATACGCAGTATTTT
CDR3: CVTSVAGGRIDTQYF

V: TRBV4-3
size: few
D: -
J: TRBJ1-5
DNA: TGCGCCAGCAGCCAAGATCGGGCGGGGAATCAGCCCCAGCATTTT
CDR3: CASSQDRAGNQPQHF

V: TRBV6-5
size: -
D: TRBD1
J: TRBJ1-2
DNA: TGTGCCAGCAGTTACGGGGACAGTAACGATGGCTACACCTTC
CDR3: CASSYGDSNDGYTF

V: TRBV7-8
size: -
D: -
J: TRBJ2-3
DNA: TGTGCCAGCAGTTACTCGAATTCGGCGTCGGACACAGATACGCAGTATTTT
CDR3: CASSYSNSASDTDTQYF

V: TRBV3-1
size: -
D: -
J: TRBJ1-1
DNA: TGTGCCAGCAGCAGCCGGGACACCGTCCGAGGGAGGAACACTGAAGCTTTCTTT
CDR3: CASSSRDTVRGRNTEAFF

V: TRBV7-8
size: -
D: -
J: TRBJ1-4
DNA: TGTGCCAGCAGAAACACACGGGGAGTAACAACTAATGAAAAACTGTTTTTT
CDR3: CASRNTRGVTTNEKLFF

V: TRBV20-1
size: -
D: -
J: TRBJ1-1
DNA: TGCAGTGTCTCGGGGCCAAACACTGAAGCTTTCTTT
CDR3: CSVSGPNTEAFF

V: TRBV9
size: -
D: -
J: TRBJ2-1
DNA: TGTGCCAGCAGCGGCAGGGGTCCGGGTGAGCAGTTCTTC
CDR3: CASSGRGPGEQFF

V: TRBV6-1
size: -
D: TRBD1
J: TRBJ1-1
DNA: TGTGCCAGCAGTGAAGCTGGGACAGGGGGCCTGAACACTGAAGCTTTCTTT
CDR3: CASSEAGTGGLNTEAFF

V: TRBV3-1
size: few
D: -
J: TRBJ2-7
DNA: TGTGCCAGCAGCCCAAGGGGCAGAGGCGGCTACGAGCAGTACTTC
CDR3: CASSPRGRGGYEQYF

V: TRBV20-1
size: few
D: -
J: TRBJ2-1
DNA: TGCAGTGCTCAGGGGTTTGAGCAGTTCTTC
CDR3: CSAQGFEQFF

V: TRBV13
size: many
D: -
J: TRBJ2-3
DNA: TGTGCCAGCAGCTTAGAGTCAGCAGATACGCAGTATTTT
CDR3: CASSLESADTQYF

V: TRBV4-2
size: -
D: -
J: TRBJ2-3
DNA: TGTGCCAGCAGCCTCCGACTGACCTCGGGCACAGATACGCAGTATTTT
CDR3: CASSLRLTSGTDTQYF

V: TRBV5-5
size: once
D: -
J: TRBJ1-2
DNA: TGTGCCAGCAGCTTGTGGTGGGGCGGCTACACCTTC
CDR3: CASSLWWGGYTF

V: TRBV7-3
size: -
D: TRBD2
J: TRBJ2-1
DNA: TGTGCCAGCAGCTTGACTAGCGGGACGTTGGCCCATGAGCAGTTCTTC
CDR3: CASSLTSGTLAHEQFF

V: TRBV29-1
size: few
D: -
J: TRBJ1-2
DNA: TGCAGCGTTGAAGAAGACGGGTTTAACTATGGCTACACCTTC
CDR3: CSVEEDGFNYGYTF

V: TRBV5-5
size: few
D: -
J: TRBJ1-5
DNA: TGTGCCAGCAGCACGGATTTGGGTTTGGGGCCCCAGCATTTT
CDR3: CASSTDLGLGPQHF